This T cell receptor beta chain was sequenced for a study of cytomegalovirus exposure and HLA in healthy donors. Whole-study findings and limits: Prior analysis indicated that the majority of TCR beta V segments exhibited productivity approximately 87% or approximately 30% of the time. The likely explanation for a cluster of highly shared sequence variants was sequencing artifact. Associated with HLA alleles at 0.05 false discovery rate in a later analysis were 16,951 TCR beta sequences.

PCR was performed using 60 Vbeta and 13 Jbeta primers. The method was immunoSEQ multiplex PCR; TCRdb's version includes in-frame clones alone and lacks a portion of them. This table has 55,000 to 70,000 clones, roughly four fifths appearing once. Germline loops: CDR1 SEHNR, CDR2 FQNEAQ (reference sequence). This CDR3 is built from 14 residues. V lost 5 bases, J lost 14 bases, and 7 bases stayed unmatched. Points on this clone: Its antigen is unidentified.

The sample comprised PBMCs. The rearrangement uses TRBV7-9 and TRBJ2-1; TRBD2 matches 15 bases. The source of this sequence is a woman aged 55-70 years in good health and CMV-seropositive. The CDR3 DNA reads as TGTGCCAGCAGCCCCGGGACTAGCGGGGGGACGGAGTTCTTC. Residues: CASSPGTSGGTEFF.